A single TCR beta chain is shown here with its context. The sample comes from a study of blood T cell repertoires in COVID-19. TCRdb's table, derived via immunoSEQ multiplex PCR, lists solely in-frame clones and lacks some. The table has about 80,000 clones, about 86% seen once; the top ten hold around 5%. Trimming removed 0 bases from V and 0 bases from J, with 6 bases in between. This CDR3 has 15 residues. CDR1 is MGHRA, CDR2 YSYEKL, per germline. Sequencing used peripheral blood. This sequence was found in an elderly woman with acute or convalescent COVID-19. The chain recombines TRBV4-1 with TRBJ1-3; no definite D call. CDR3 protein: CASSQDRVSGNTIYF. CDR3 DNA sequence: TGCGCCAGCAGCCAAGATAGAGTCTCTGGAAACACCATATATTTT.